The T cell receptor (beta chain) described here comes from a study of T cell changes during pregnancy in multiple sclerosis. The CDR3 runs to 16 residues. V was trimmed by 0 bases and J by 0 bases, leaving 9 bases between them. Germline assignment: CDR1 LNHDA and CDR2 SQIVND (reference sequence). The method was immunoSEQ multiplex PCR; TCRdb's version includes in-frame clones alone and lacks a portion of them. The sample consists of about 52,000 clones, around 92% of them appearing once. This clonotype was obtained from a female donor with multiple sclerosis, enrolled in a pregnancy study. The chain links TRBV19 to TRBJ1-3; no definite D call. The sequencing here drew on CD4+ T cells from peripheral blood mononuclear cells, taken in the third trimester of pregnancy. CDR3 sequence (DNA): TGTGCCAGTAGTATAGACGGAGCCCGCTCTGGAAACACCATATATTTT. This gives the protein CASSIDGARSGNTIYF. The whole variable domain, remainder taken from reference TRBV19 and TRBJ1-3, is DGGITQSPKYLFRKEGQNVTLSCEQNLNHDAMYWYRQDPGQGLRLIYYSQIVNDFQKGDIAEGYSVSREKKESFPLTVTSAQKNPTAFYLCASSIDGARSGNTIYFGEGSWLTVV.